Shown below are 28 T cell receptor beta chains from a single sample sequenced in a study of regulatory T cells in long-lasting Graves disease. Arm-PCR with iRepertoire HTBI primers amplified the CDR3 regions for these TCR beta libraries. TCRdb itself ran the multiplex PCR reads through MiXCR, one entry per CDR3 protein. The sample shows hundreds of thousands of distinct CDR3 sequences, 15% to 18% of them seen only once. Time point given: newly diagnosed GD, antithyroid drugs for less than 3 months. Extracted PBMC RNA gave rise to the TCR library. This sample comprised peripheral blood mononuclear cells (PBMCs), obtained at new diagnosis, from a patient treated with antithyroid drugs. These receptors were collected from a female donor with Graves disease.

This clonotype was observed a handful of times. The V gene is TRBV27, the J gene TRBJ1-2, with 7 bases fitting TRBD1. V shed 4 bases and J 14 bases; nucleotides not matched to a gene: 16. CDR3 length equals 14 residues. The germline V gene encodes CDR1 MNHEY and CDR2 SMNVEV (reference sequence). The CDR3 protein is CASSSPGTGQAKTF. The CDR3 coding sequence is TGTGCCAGCAGTTCGCCGGGGACTGGACAGGCCAAAACCTTC.

This clonotype has at least ten counts. V and J are TRBV20-1 and TRBJ2-1, with TRBD2 as a possible D gene (5 bases). The CDR3 loop spans 14 amino acids. Trimming removed 6 bases from V and 0 bases from J, with 12 bases in between. Germline V lookup: CDR1 DFQATT, CDR2 SNEGSKA (reference sequence). CDR3 protein: CSAGLTSSYNEQFF. DNA for the CDR3: TGCAGTGCCGGACTTACGAGCTCCTACAATGAGCAGTTCTTC.

This clonotype was counted at least ten times. The V gene is TRBV29-1, the J gene TRBJ2-5, with 9 bases fitting TRBD1. This CDR3 contains 15 residues. Trimming took 0 bases from V and 7 from J; bases not matched to a gene: 9. Looked up from germline, CDR1 is SQVTM and CDR2 is ANQGSEA. The CDR3 DNA reads as TGCAGCGTTGAAGATTTAACAGGGGGCTTAGTGACCCAGTACTTC. It specifies CSVEDLTGGLVTQYF.

This clonotype was recorded a few times. The V gene is TRBV29-1, the J gene TRBJ2-3; TRBD2 aligns across 10 bases. The V gene's germline CDR1 is SQVTM and CDR2 ANQGSEA. V dropped 3 bases and J dropped 2; count of bases not matched to a gene: 5. The CDR3 spans 15 residues. As DNA, the CDR3 is TGCAGCGTTGACATTAGCGGGGGGAACACAGATACGCAGTATTTT. Translating it yields CSVDISGGNTDTQYF.

This clonotype appeared many times. This sequence joins TRBV12-3 or TRBV12-4 and TRBJ1-1, with D unresolved. V shed 6 bases and J shed 2 bases, with 13 bases lying between them. The CDR3 length is 14 residues. The CDR3 is CASSNGGENTEAFF. For the CDR3, the DNA is TGTGCCAGCAGCAACGGCGGGGAAAACACTGAAGCTTTCTTT.

This clonotype showed up many times. The V and J genes are TRBV6-2 or TRBV6-3 and TRBJ2-6, with D possibly called TRBD1 or TRBD2 (5 bases each). The length of the CDR3 is 18 residues. Trimming left V 6 bases short and J 1 base short, with 19 bases between. Germline-derived CDR1 and CDR2 are MNHEY and SVGEGT. In DNA form, the CDR3 reads TGTGCCAGCAGGGCTCCGGACGGGACCGGGTCTGGGGCCAACGTCCTGACTTTC. This sequence encodes CASRAPDGTGSGANVLTF.

This clonotype showed up many times. V and J are TRBV11-2 and TRBJ2-2; tentatively, D is TRBD2 (5 bases). Per germline, CDR1 SGHAT and CDR2 FQNNGV. The CDR3 length is 17 residues. Trimming removed 3 bases from V and 2 bases from J, with 16 bases in between. The CDR3 sequence: CASSFKRGAPNTGELFF. Written as DNA, the CDR3 is TGTGCCAGCAGCTTCAAACGGGGAGCCCCCAACACCGGGGAGCTGTTTTTT.

Ten or more counts support this clonotype. The rearrangement uses TRBV28 and TRBJ1-1; TRBD1 aligns across 9 bases. CDR3 size: 14 residues. From germline, CDR1 is MDHEN and CDR2 SYDVKM. With V trimmed by 6 bases and J by 4 bases, 6 bases remained unmatched. CDR3 sequence: CASSPGQGGTEAFF. In DNA, the CDR3 is TGTGCCAGCAGCCCGGGACAGGGCGGCACTGAAGCTTTCTTT. The full variable domain, its missing parts supplied by reference TRBV28 and TRBJ1-1, is DVKVTQSSRYLVKRTGEKVFLECVQDMDHENMFWYRQDPGLGLRLIYFSYDVKMKEKGDIPEGYSVSREKKERFSLILESASTNQTSMYLCASSPGQGGTEAFFGQGTRLTVV.

This clonotype has more than one count but fewer than ten. This rearrangement joins TRBV20-1 to TRBJ2-1, with 7 nucleotides matching TRBD2. Germline V CDR1 and CDR2: DFQATT, SNEGSKA (reference sequence). V shed 5 bases and J 0 bases; nucleotides not matched to a gene: 4. This CDR3 is built from 14 residues. The DNA of the CDR3 is TGCAGTGCTGGGACTATCGGCTCCTACAATGAGCAGTTCTTC. It is translated as CSAGTIGSYNEQFF.

This clonotype was detected only a few times. This rearrangement joins TRBV12-3 or TRBV12-4 to TRBJ1-2, with 12 bases lining up with TRBD1. The CDR3 has 17 residues. J lost 3 bases, V lost 6 bases, and 11 bases had no gene match. CDR3 DNA: TGTGCCAGCAGCCCTACTCCGGGACAGGGGGCGGACTATGGCTACACCTTC. Translated: CASSPTPGQGADYGYTF.

This clonotype was detected many times. V is TRBV29-1 and J is TRBJ2-5, with 7 bases lining up with TRBD1. V lost 7 bases, J lost 3 bases, and 5 bases stayed unmatched. The CDR3 consists of 12 residues. The V gene's germline CDR1 is SQVTM and CDR2 ANQGSEA. The CDR3 region is CSGLGQEETQYF. In DNA form, the CDR3 reads TGCAGCGGACTCGGACAGGAAGAGACCCAGTACTTC. The full variable domain, its missing parts supplied by reference TRBV29-1 and TRBJ2-5, is SAVISQKPSRDICQRGTSLTIQCQVDSQVTMMFWYRQQPGQSLTLIATANQGSEATYESGFVIDKFPISRPNLTFSTLTVSNMSPEDSSIYLCSGLGQEETQYFGPGTRLLVL.

This clonotype showed up many times. The rearrangement joins TRBV7-9 to TRBJ2-3, with a possible D match to TRBD2 (5 bases). The germline CDR1 and CDR2 sequences are SEHNR and FQNEAQ (reference sequence). The germline V and J ends were trimmed by 4 bases and 11 bases, with 16 bases remaining between them. The CDR3 runs 13 residues. The CDR3 DNA is TGTGCCAGCAGCTCCAATCCGGGGTTGGGGCAGTATTTT. Its protein is CASSSNPGLGQYF. The full variable domain, rest sourced from reference TRBV7-9 and TRBJ2-3, is DTGVSQNPRHKITKRGQNVTFRCDPISEHNRLYWYRQTLGQGPEFLTYFQNEAQLEKSRLLSDRFSAERPKGSFSTLEIQRTEQGDSAMYLCASSSNPGLGQYFGPGTRLTVL.

This clonotype was seen a handful of times. This rearrangement joins TRBV12-5 to TRBJ1-6; D ambiguous. In germline, CDR1 is LGHNT, CDR2 FRNRAP. CDR3 size: 12 residues. V lost 3 bases to trimming and J lost 9 bases, with 6 bases between them. The CDR3 DNA reads as TGTGCTAGTGGTTTATGGCTTTCACCCCTCCACTTT. Translating it yields CASGLWLSPLHF.

This clonotype was seen ten or more times. The chain is built from TRBV3-1 and TRBJ1-1, with TRBD1 matching over 7 bases. Germline CDR1 LGHDT, CDR2 YNNKEL (reference sequence). V was pared by 4 bases and J by 5 bases, with 13 bases of the junction left unmatched. CDR3 length equals 16 residues. CDR3 DNA: TGTGCCAGCAGCCCCTCCCGCCGACCCAGGGGGACTGAAGCTTTCTTT. This translates into CASSPSRRPRGTEAFF.

This clonotype was observed many times. DNA for the CDR3: TGTGCCAGCAGCGCGGCCCTAGCGGGAGCTACTCTGAGCCAGTTCTTC. This gives the protein CASSAALAGATLSQFF. The chain recombines TRBV6-1 with TRBJ2-1; 10 bases agree with TRBD2. The CDR3 length is 16 residues. The V and J ends lost 6 bases and 13 bases, in that order; junction bases with no gene match: 18. CDR1 and CDR2 from the germline V gene are MNHNS and SASEGT.

The chain joins TRBV7-9 to TRBJ2-1, with 13 bases lining up with TRBD2. V shed 5 bases, J shed 3 bases, and the junction held 7 bases outside the gene matches. This CDR3 spans 17 amino acids. Germline lookup yields CDR1 SEHNR and CDR2 FQNEAQ (reference sequence). In DNA, the CDR3 is TGTGCCAGCAGCATGGGACTAGCGGGATGGCACTACAATGAGCAGTTCTTC. Residues: CASSMGLAGWHYNEQFF.

The V and J genes are TRBV27 and TRBJ2-1; maybe TRBD1 (6 bases). Between the trimmed V and J ends, which lost 9 bases and 0 bases, there was a span of 12 bases. Germline CDR1 MNHEY, CDR2 SMNVEV (reference sequence). This CDR3 has 14 amino acids. DNA of the CDR3: TGTGCCAGGCACAGGGAATCCTCCTACAATGAGCAGTTCTTC. Residues: CARHRESSYNEQFF.

This clonotype was seen ten or more times. This chain joins TRBV2 and TRBJ1-1; D may be TRBD1 (6 bases). V gave up 7 bases and J gave up 5 bases, with 11 bases separating them. From germline, CDR1 is SNHLY and CDR2 FYNNEI. The CDR3 sequence is 12 residues long. CDR3 coding DNA: TGTGCCAGCAACACTGGACAGACTGAAGCTTTCTTT. Its protein product is CASNTGQTEAFF.

The sample holds many counts of this clonotype. The chain links TRBV7-9 to TRBJ1-5, with D possibly matching TRBD1 (6 bases). This CDR3 has 14 residues. The V gene's germline CDR1 is SEHNR and CDR2 FQNEAQ (reference sequence). V was shortened by 5 bases and J by 5 bases, with 13 bases between the two germline ends. CDR3 nucleotide sequence: TGTGCCAGCAGCCAAGGGGGGGGGGATCAGCCCCAGCATTTT. This gives the protein CASSQGGGDQPQHF.

The chain carries TRBV28 and TRBJ2-2; TRBD2 is a possible D gene (5 bases). Germline V gene lookup returns CDR1 MDHEN and CDR2 SYDVKM. The germline V and J ends were trimmed by 1 base and 1 base, with 13 bases remaining between them. This CDR3 has 17 residues. CDR3: CASSLYGPEGNTGELFF. Written as DNA, the CDR3 is TGTGCCAGCAGTTTATATGGACCAGAGGGGAACACCGGGGAGCTGTTTTTT.

This clonotype was detected many times. The chain links TRBV7-9 to TRBJ2-1; D is uncertain. The CDR3 sequence is 14 residues long. Deletions cut 2 bases from V and 5 bases from J, with 10 bases between. Germline-derived CDR1 and CDR2 are SEHNR and FQNEAQ (reference sequence). Here the CDR3 reads CASSLKDGNNEQFF. Here the CDR3 DNA reads TGTGCCAGCAGCTTAAAGGACGGCAACAATGAGCAGTTCTTC.

The table lists this clonotype with a few counts. The rearrangement links TRBV12-3 or TRBV12-4 to TRBJ2-5; D perhaps matches TRBD2 (6 bases). The CDR3 consists of 14 residues. The ends were cut back, 4 bases at V and 5 bases at J, with 14 bases in the middle. CDR3 nucleotides: TGTGCCAGCAGTTCCCAGGGAGGAGGGGAGACCCAGTACTTC. It is translated as CASSSQGGGETQYF.

As for this clonotype: A far larger clone is just one base off, so this is likely a read error. The chain combines TRBV20-1 with TRBJ2-7; D remains unclear. The CDR3 length is 14 residues. Trimming pared 1 base from V and 7 bases from J, leaving 17 bases between. Germline loops: CDR1 DFQATT, CDR2 SNEGSKA (reference sequence). Written as DNA, the CDR3 is TGCAGTGCTAGAGGGGTCAGTTCCTACAATGAGCAGTACTTC. This translates into CSARGVSSYNEQYF.

This clonotype has a count of ten or more. CDR3 loop: CASSLVWESTNEKLFF. The CDR3 coding sequence is TGCGCCAGCAGCTTGGTCTGGGAGTCAACTAATGAAAAACTGTTTTTT. This chain links TRBV5-1 with TRBJ1-4; D unclear. The CDR3 extends over 16 amino acids. V was shortened by 0 bases and J by 0 bases, with 9 bases between the two germline ends. Germline V gene sequence: CDR1 SGHRS, CDR2 YFSETQ.

The chain employs TRBV20-1 and TRBJ2-7; possible D gene TRBD1, 5 bases. Deletions cut 4 bases from V and 2 bases from J, with 12 bases between. This CDR3 contains 13 residues. Germline CDR1 DFQATT, CDR2 SNEGSKA (reference sequence). In DNA form, the CDR3 reads TGCAGTGCTAAGAAACAGGACGCCTACGAGCAGTACTTC. Amino acid sequence: CSAKKQDAYEQYF.

This clonotype appeared many times. The V call is TRBV2, the J call TRBJ2-2; D is perhaps TRBD2 (5 bases). The V end lost 4 bases, the J end lost 2 bases, and 11 bases lay between the germline ends. Germline V CDR1 and CDR2: SNHLY, FYNNEI. CDR3 size: 15 residues. The CDR3 DNA reads TGTGCCAGCAGTGGTCCTAGCCGAAACACCGGGGAGCTGTTTTTT. It codes for CASSGPSRNTGELFF.

This clonotype showed up many times. The DNA of the CDR3 is TGCAGTGCCGCCCCCCCGGTTTTCAATTCACCCCTCCACTTT. Amino acid sequence: CSAAPPVFNSPLHF. V gene TRBV20-1 combines with J gene TRBJ1-6; D call uncertain. Trimming removed 6 bases from V and 7 bases from J, with 16 bases in between. Germline CDR1 and CDR2: DFQATT and SNEGSKA (reference sequence). The CDR3 has 14 amino acids.

This clonotype was counted ten times or more. V and J are TRBV3-1 and TRBJ2-5; D is perhaps TRBD2 (6 bases). The CDR3 contains 13 residues. Looked up from germline, CDR1 is LGHDT and CDR2 is YNNKEL (reference sequence). Trimming pared 5 bases from V and 2 bases from J, leaving 9 bases between. The CDR3 loop is CASSTGLQETQYF. CDR3 coding DNA: TGTGCCAGCAGCACGGGACTTCAAGAGACCCAGTACTTC.